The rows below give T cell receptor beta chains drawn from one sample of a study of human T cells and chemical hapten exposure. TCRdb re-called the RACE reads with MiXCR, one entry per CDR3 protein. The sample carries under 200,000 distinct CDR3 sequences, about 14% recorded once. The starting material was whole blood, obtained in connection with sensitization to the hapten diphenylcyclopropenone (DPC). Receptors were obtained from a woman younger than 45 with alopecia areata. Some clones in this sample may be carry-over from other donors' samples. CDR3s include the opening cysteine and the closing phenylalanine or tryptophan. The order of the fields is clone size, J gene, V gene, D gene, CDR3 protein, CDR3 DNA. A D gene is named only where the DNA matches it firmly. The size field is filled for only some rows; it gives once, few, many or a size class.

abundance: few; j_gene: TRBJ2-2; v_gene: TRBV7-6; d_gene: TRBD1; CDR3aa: CASSSIQGTGELFF; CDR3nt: TGTGCCAGCAGCTCAATACAGGGGACCGGGGAGCTGTTTTTT
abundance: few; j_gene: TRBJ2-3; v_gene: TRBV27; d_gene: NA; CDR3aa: CASSTRGGLTDTQYF; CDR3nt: TGTGCCAGCAGTACACGCGGGGGCCTAACAGATACGCAGTATTTT
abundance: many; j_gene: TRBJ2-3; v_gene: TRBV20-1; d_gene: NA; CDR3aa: CSAHRSDTQYF; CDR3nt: TGCAGTGCCCACCGTTCGGATACGCAGTATTTT
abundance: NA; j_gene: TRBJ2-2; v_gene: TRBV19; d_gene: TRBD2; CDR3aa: CASSLTSGGVAGELFF; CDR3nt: TGTGCCAGTAGCTTGACTAGCGGGGGAGTTGCCGGGGAGCTGTTTTTT
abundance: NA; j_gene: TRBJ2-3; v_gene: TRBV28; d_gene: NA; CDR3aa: CASRKDTQYF; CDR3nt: TGTGCCAGCAGGAAAGATACGCAGTATTTT
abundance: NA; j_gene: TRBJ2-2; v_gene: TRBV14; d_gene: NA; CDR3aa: CASSSGLTGELFF; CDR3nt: TGTGCCAGCAGCTCAGGGTTAACCGGGGAGCTGTTTTTT
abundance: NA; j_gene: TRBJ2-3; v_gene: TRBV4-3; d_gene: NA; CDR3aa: CASSQGARTAGTQYF; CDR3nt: TGCGCCAGCAGCCAAGGGGCCAGAACCGCGGGTACGCAGTATTTT
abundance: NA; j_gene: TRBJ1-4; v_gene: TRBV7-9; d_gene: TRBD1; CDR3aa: CASSLGQGEQKLFF; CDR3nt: TGTGCCAGCAGCTTGGGACAGGGGGAGCAAAAACTGTTTTTT
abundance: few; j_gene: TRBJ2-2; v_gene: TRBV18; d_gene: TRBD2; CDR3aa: CASSPSGGNTGELFF; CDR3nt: TGTGCCAGCTCCCCCAGCGGGGGAAACACCGGGGAGCTGTTTTTT
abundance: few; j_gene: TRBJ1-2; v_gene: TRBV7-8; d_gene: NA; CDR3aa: CASSFPGGLNYGYTF; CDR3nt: TGTGCCAGCAGCTTTCCGGGGGGACTCAACTATGGCTACACCTTC
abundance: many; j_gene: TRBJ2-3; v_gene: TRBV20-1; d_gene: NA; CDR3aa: CSASGGAPYSTQYF; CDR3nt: TGCAGTGCTAGTGGCGGGGCCCCGTACAGTACGCAGTATTTT
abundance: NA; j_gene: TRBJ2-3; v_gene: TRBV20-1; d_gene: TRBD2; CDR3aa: CSASSAGLGVTDTQYF; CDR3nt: TGCAGTGCTAGTAGTGCGGGACTAGGGGTCACAGATACGCAGTATTTT
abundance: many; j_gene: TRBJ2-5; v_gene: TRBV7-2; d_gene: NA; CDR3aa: CASSLSLQETQYF; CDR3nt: TGTGCCAGCAGCTTATCCCTCCAAGAGACCCAGTACTTC
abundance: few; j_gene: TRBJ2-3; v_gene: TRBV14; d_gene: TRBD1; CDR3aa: CASSQDEGQGALSTDTQYF; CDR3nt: TGTGCCAGCAGCCAAGATGAGGGACAGGGGGCTTTGAGCACAGATACGCAGTATTTT
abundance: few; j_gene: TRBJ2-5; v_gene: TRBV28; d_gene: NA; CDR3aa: CASSYSLGGWGQETQYF; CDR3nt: TGTGCCAGCAGCTACTCGTTGGGGGGATGGGGCCAAGAGACCCAGTACTTC
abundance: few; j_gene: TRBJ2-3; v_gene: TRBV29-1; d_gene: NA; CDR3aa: CSPSLGGTQYF; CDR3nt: TGCAGCCCCTCCCTGGGGGGTACGCAGTATTTT
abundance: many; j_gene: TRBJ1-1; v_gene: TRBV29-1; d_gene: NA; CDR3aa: CSVGITVNTEAFF; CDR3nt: TGCAGCGTTGGGATCACAGTCAACACTGAAGCTTTCTTT
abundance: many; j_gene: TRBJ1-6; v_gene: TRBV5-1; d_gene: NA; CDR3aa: CASSLEQASNSPLHF; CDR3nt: TGCGCCAGCAGCTTGGAACAGGCGAGCAATTCACCCCTCCACTTT
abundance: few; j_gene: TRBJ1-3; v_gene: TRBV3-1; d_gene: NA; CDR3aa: CASSQGRATGNTIYF; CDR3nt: TGTGCCAGCAGCCAAGGCAGGGCGACTGGAAACACCATATATTTT
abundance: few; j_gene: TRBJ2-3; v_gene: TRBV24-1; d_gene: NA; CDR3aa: CATSAESTDTQYF; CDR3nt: TGTGCCACCAGTGCGGAGAGCACAGATACGCAGTATTTT
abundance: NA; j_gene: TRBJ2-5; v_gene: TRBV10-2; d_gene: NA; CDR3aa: CASSESLKETQYF; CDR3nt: TGCGCCAGCAGTGAGAGCCTAAAAGAGACCCAGTACTTC
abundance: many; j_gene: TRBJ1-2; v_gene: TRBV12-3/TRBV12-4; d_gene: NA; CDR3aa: CASSSQKNYGYTF; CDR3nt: TGTGCCAGCAGTTCGCAGAAAAACTATGGCTACACCTTC
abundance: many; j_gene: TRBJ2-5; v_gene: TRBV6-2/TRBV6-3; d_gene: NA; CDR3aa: CASSYLKGTPYQETQYF; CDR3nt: TGTGCCAGCAGTTACCTCAAGGGGACCCCATACCAAGAGACCCAGTACTTC
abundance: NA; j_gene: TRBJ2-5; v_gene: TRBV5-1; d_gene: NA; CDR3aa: CASSLEPGRETQYF; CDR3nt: TGCGCCAGCAGCTTGGAACCAGGGCGGGAGACCCAGTACTTC
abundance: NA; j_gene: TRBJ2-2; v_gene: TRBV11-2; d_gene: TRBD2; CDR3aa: CASSLHSAGGNTGELFF; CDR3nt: TGTGCCAGCAGCTTACACTCAGCGGGGGGAAACACCGGGGAGCTGTTTTTT
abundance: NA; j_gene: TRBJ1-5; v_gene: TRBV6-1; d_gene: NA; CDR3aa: CASSEPPMADQPQHF; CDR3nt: TGTGCCAGCAGTGAACCCCCAATGGCCGATCAGCCCCAGCATTTT
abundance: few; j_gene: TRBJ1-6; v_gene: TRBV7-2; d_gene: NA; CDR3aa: CASSPDSFTPPLHF; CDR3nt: TGTGCCAGCAGCCCCGACAGTTTCACCCCACCCCTCCACTTT
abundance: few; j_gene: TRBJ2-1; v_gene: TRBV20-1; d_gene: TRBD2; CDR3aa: CSAGGSGGPYNEQFF; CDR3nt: TGCAGTGCTGGGGGAAGCGGGGGCCCTTACAATGAGCAGTTCTTC
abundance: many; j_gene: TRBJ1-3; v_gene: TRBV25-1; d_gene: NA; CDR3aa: CASSELYRAGGNTIYF; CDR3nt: TGTGCCAGCAGTGAATTGTACAGGGCCGGCGGAAACACCATATATTTT
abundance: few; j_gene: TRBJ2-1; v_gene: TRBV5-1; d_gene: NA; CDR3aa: CASSPRRRGRAGGDNEQFF; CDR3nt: TGCGCCAGCAGCCCACGCCGAAGGGGGAGGGCCGGTGGAGACAATGAGCAGTTCTTC
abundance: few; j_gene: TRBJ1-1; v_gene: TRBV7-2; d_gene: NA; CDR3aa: CASSLVWAGNTEAFF; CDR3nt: TGTGCCAGCAGCTTAGTCTGGGCTGGGAACACTGAAGCTTTCTTT
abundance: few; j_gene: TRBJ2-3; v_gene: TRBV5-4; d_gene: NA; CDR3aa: CASSHGGEDTQYF; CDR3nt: TGTGCCAGCAGCCATGGAGGCGAGGATACGCAGTATTTT
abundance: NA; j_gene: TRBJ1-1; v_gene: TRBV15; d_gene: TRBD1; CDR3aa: CATSSLTGAAFF; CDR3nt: TGTGCCACCAGCAGCCTAACAGGGGCAGCTTTCTTT
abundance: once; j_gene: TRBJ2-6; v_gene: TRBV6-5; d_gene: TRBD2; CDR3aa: CASSYSFPSGVYPGANVLTF; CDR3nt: TGTGCCAGCAGTTACTCGTTTCCTAGCGGGGTGTATCCTGGGGCCAACGTCCTGACTTTC
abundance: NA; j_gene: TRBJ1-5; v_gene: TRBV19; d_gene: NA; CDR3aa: CASSELTGLVDQPQHF; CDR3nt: TGTGCCAGTAGTGAATTGACGGGGTTGGTGGATCAGCCCCAGCATTTT
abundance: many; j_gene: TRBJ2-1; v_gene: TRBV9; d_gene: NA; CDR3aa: CASSVEGYNEQFF; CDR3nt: TGTGCCAGCAGCGTAGAAGGCTACAATGAGCAGTTCTTC